This T cell receptor (beta chain) is drawn from a study of blood T cell repertoires in COVID-19. At the level of the study: Samples of COVID-19 (acute and convalescent) were obtained from the United States, Italy and Spain. From T cells, B-cell-depleted T cells, or PBMCs came the material, which was cDNA or gDNA.

In the source study's methods: How many nucleated cells were present was estimated from reference gene primer amplification. The repertoire was sequenced with immunoSEQ multiplex PCR; TCRdb's copy has only in-frame clones and lacks some. The DNA gave D and trimming, while V, J and clone size come from that table. The data hold approximately 90,000 clones, with 85% observed a single time. This clone was observed a handful of times. This CDR3 spans 15 amino acids. The germline V gene has CDR1 SGHDT and CDR2 YYEEEE. Between the trimmed V and J ends, which lost 0 bases and 3 bases, there was a span of 10 bases.

The V gene is TRBV5-6, the J gene TRBJ1-5; D is possibly TRBD1 (6 bases). This TCR was recovered from a man older than 75 with acute or convalescent COVID-19. The sample was peripheral blood. This CDR3 is CASSLVGQPNQPQHF. The CDR3 DNA reads as TGTGCCAGCAGCTTGGTTGGACAGCCCAATCAGCCCCAGCATTTT.